This T cell receptor beta chain appears in the sequencing data of a study of blood T cells in healthy people across ages. V was clipped by 3 bases and J by 0 bases, with 9 bases between them. This CDR3 is built from 15 residues. In germline, CDR1 is SGHAT, CDR2 FQDESV (reference sequence). Whole-study results and caveats: Expanded clonotype changes were possibly confounded by unknown donor CMV status. Underestimates were what the diversity estimates from one million T cells were considered to be.

Turning to this clonotype: Its target is unknown.

Together with a sample-barcoded 5' primer, a J-beta primer mix was included in a second PCR lasting about 7 to 11 cycles. Through a template-switch adaptor with 12 random nucleotides, each cDNA molecule received a tag. Sequencing of every sample gave 2.5 million or more CDR3-containing paired-end reads. One entry per CDR3 protein results from TCRdb running MiXCR on the 5' RACE reads. The sample contains about 970,000 distinct CDR3 sequences, about 53% of which appear only once. The clonotype was recovered from a woman in her sixties or seventies in good health. The chain combines TRBV11-1 with TRBJ2-4; possible D gene TRBD1, 5 bases. The sequencing input was blood. CDR3 sequence: CASSFGRGAKNIQYF. The DNA of the CDR3 is TGTGCCAGCAGCTTTGGTAGGGGAGCCAAAAACATTCAGTACTTC.